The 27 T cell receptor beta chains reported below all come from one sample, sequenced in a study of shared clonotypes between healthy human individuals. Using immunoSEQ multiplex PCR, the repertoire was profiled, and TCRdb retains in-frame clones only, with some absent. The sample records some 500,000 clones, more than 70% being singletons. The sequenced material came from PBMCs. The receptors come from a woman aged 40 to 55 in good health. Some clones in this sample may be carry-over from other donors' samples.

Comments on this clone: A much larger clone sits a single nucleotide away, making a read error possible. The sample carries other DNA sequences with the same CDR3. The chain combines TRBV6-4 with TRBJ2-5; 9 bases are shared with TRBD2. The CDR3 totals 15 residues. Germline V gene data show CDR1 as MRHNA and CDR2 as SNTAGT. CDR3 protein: CASSELAGEGETQYF. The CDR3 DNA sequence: TGTGCCAGTAGTGAGTTAGCGGGAGAAGGAGAGACCCAGTACTTC.

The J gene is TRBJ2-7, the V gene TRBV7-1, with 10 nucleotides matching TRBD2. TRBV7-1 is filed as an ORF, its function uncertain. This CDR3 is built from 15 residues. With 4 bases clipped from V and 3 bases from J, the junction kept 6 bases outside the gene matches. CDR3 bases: TGTGCCAGCAGCTTGTCTAGCGGGAGAATCTACGAGCAGTACTTC. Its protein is CASSLSSGRIYEQYF.

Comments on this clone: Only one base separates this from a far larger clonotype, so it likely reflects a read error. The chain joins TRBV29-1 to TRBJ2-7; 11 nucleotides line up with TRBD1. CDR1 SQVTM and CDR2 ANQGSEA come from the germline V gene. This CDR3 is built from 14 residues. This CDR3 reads CSVEGDRGIYERYF. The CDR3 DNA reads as TGCAGCGTTGAAGGGGACAGGGGGATCTACGAGCGGTACTTC.

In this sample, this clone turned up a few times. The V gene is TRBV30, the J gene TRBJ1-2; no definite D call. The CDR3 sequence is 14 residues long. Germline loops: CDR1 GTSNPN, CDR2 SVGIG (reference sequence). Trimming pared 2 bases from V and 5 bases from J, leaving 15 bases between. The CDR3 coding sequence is TGTGCCTGGAGTAGACGGGCCACTGGTTATGGCTACACCTTC. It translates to CAWSRRATGYGYTF.

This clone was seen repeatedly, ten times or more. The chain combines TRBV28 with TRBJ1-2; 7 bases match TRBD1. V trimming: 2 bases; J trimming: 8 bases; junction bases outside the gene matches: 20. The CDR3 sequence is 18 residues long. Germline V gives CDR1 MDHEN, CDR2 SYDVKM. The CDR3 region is CASSLPDLTTGNARGYTF. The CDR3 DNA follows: TGTGCCAGCAGTTTACCGGATTTAACGACAGGGAACGCGAGGGGCTACACCTTC.

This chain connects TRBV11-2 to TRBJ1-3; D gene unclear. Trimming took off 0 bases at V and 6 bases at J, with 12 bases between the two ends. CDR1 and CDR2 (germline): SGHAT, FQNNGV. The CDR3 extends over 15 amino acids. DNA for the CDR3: TGTGCCAGCAGCTTAGATGTGGGTGTTGCAAACACCATATATTTT. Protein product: CASSLDVGVANTIYF.

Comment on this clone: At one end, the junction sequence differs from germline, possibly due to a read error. CDR3 amino acids: CASGESGRAGPQHF. As DNA, the CDR3 is TGTGCCAGCGGTGAGTCAGGCCGGGCCGGGCCCCAGCATTTT. This chain joins TRBV6-1 and TRBJ1-5; D remains unclear. This CDR3 is built from 14 residues. The germline CDR1 and CDR2 sequences are MNHNS and SASEGT.

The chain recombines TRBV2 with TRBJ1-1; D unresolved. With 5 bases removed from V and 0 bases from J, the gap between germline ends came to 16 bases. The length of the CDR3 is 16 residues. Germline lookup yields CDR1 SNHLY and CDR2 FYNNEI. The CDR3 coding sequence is TGTGCCAGCAGTAGCCGGGCCCTCCTATTGAACACTGAAGCTTTCTTT. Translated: CASSSRALLLNTEAFF. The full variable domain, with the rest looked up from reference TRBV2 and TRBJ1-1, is EPEVTQTPSHQVTQMGQEVILRCVPISNHLYFYWYRQILGQKVEFLVSFYNNEISEKSEIFDDQFSVERPDGSNFTLKIRSTKLEDSAMYFCASSSRALLLNTEAFFGQGTRLTVV.

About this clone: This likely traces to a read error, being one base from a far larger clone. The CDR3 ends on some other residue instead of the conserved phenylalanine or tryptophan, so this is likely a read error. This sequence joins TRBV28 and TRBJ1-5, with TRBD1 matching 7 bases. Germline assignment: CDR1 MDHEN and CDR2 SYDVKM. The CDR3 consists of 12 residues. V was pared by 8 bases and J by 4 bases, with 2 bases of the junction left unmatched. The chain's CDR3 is CASQQGNQPQHS. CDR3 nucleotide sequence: TGTGCCAGCCAACAGGGGAATCAGCCCCAGCATTCT.

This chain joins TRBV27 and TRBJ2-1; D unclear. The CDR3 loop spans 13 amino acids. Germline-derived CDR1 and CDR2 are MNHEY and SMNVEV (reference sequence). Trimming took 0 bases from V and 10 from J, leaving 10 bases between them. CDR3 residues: CASSLSTSGEQFF. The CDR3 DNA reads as TGTGCCAGCAGTTTATCGACCAGTGGGGAGCAGTTCTTC.

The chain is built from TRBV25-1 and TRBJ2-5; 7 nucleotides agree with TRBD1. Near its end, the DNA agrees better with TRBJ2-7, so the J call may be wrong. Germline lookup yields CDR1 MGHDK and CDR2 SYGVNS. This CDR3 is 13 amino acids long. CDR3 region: CASIDRAWNEQYF. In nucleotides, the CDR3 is TGTGCCAGCATAGACAGGGCCTGGAACGAGCAGTACTTC.

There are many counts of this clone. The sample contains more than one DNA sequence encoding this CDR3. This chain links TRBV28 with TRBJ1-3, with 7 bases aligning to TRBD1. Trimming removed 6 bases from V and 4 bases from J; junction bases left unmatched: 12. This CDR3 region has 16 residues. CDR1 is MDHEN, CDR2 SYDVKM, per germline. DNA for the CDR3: TGTGCCAGCAGCTCGCCCCACCAACAGGGGGGAAACACCATATATTTT. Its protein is CASSSPHQQGGNTIYF.

In DNA, the CDR3 is TGTGCCAGCAGGGAGACCCAGGGGGTGGGCTACGAGCAGTACTTC. It codes for CASRETQGVGYEQYF. The chain couples TRBV28 to TRBJ2-7, with TRBD1 identical over 7 bases. Trimming took 6 bases from V and 3 from J; bases not matched to a gene: 11. This CDR3 comprises 15 residues. Germline V CDR1 and CDR2: MDHEN, SYDVKM.

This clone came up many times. The CDR3 loop reads CATSQTGADTEAFF. The CDR3 DNA is TGTGCAACCTCACAAACAGGGGCGGACACTGAAGCTTTCTTT. The rearrangement links TRBV28 to TRBJ1-1, with TRBD1 identical over 7 bases. Per germline, CDR1 MDHEN and CDR2 SYDVKM. CDR3 length equals 14 residues.

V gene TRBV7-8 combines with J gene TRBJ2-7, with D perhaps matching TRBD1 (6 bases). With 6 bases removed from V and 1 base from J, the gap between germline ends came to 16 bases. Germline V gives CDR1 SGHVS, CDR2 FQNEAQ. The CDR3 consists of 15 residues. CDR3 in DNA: TGTGCCAGCAGTACTACAGGGCGGCCGTCCTACGAGCAGTACTTC. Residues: CASSTTGRPSYEQYF.

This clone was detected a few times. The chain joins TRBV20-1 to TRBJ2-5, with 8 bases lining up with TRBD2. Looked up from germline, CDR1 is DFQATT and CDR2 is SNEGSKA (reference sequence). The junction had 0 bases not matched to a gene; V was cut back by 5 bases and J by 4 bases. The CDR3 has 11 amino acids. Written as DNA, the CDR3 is TGCAGTGCTCTAGCGGGAGAGACCCAGTACTTC. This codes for CSALAGETQYF.

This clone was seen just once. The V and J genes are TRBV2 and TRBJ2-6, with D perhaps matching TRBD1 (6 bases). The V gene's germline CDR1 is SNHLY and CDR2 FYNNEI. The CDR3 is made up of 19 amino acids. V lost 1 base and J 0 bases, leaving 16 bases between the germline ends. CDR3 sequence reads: CASSEDGNRQDSGANVLTF. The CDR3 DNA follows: TGTGCCAGCAGTGAAGATGGGAACAGACAGGACTCTGGGGCCAACGTCCTGACTTTC.

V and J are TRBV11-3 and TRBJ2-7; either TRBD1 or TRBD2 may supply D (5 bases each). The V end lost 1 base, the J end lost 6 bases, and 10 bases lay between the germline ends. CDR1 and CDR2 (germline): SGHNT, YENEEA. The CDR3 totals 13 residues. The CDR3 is CASSLVAGGEQYF. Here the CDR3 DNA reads TGTGCCAGCAGCTTAGTGGCTGGGGGCGAGCAGTACTTC.

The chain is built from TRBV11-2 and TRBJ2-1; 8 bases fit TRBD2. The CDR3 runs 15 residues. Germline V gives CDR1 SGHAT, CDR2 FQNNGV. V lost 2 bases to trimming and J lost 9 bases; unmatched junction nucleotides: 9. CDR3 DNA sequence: TGTGCCAGCAGCTTACGTCGGGAGGGCCGAGGTGAGCAGTTCTTC. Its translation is CASSLRREGRGEQFF.

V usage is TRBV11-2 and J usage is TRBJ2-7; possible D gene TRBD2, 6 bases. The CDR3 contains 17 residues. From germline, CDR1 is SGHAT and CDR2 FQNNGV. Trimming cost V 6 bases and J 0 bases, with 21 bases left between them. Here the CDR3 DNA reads TGTGCCAGCAGACCATTAAGGGGTCGGGGACTCTCCTACGAGCAGTACTTC. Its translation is CASRPLRGRGLSYEQYF. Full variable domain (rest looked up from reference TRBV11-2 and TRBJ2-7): EAGVAQSPRYKIIEKRQSVAFWCNPISGHATLYWYQQILGQGPKLLIQFQNNGVVDDSQLPKDRFSAERLKGVDSTLKIQPAKLEDSAVYLCASRPLRGRGLSYEQYFGPGTRLTVT.

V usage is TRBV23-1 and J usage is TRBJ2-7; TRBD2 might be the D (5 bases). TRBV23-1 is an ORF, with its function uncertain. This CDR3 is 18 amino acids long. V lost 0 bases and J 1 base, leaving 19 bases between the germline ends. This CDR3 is CASSQSARVGLPSYEQYF. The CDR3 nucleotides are TGCGCCAGCAGTCAATCGGCAAGGGTCGGACTCCCTTCCTACGAGCAGTACTTC.

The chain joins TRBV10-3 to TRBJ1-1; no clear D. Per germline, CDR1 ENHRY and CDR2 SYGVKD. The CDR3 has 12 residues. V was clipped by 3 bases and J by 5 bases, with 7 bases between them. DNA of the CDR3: TGTGCCATCAGTGATTGGGAGACTGAAGCTTTCTTT. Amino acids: CAISDWETEAFF.

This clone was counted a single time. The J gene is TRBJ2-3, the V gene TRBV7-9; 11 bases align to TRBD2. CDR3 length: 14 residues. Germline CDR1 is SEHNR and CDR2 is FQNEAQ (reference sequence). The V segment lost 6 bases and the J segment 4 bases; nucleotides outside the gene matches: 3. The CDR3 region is CASRIAGGADTQYF. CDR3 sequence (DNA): TGTGCCAGCAGAATAGCGGGAGGGGCAGATACGCAGTATTTT.

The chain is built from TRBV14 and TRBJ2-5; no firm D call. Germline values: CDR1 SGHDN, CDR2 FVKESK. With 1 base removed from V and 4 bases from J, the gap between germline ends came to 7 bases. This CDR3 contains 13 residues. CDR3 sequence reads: CASSQARVETQYF. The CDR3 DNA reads TGTGCCAGCAGCCAAGCTCGGGTAGAGACCCAGTACTTC.

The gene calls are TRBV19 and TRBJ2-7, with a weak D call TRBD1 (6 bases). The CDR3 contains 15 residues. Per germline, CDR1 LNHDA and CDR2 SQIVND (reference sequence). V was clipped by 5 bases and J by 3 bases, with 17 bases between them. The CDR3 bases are TGTGCCAGTAGTTCTCAAGCGACAGGACACTACGAGCAGTACTTC. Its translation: CASSSQATGHYEQYF. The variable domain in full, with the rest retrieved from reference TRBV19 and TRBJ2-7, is DGGITQSPKYLFRKEGQNVTLSCEQNLNHDAMYWYRQDPGQGLRLIYYSQIVNDFQKGDIAEGYSVSREKKESFPLTVTSAQKNPTAFYLCASSSQATGHYEQYFGPGTRLTVT.

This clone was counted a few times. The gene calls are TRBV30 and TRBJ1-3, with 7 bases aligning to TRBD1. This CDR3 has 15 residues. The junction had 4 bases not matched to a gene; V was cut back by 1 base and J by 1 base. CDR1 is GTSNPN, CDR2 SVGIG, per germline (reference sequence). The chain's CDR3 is CAWSGQGVSGNTIYF. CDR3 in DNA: TGTGCCTGGAGTGGTCAGGGGGTATCTGGAAACACCATATATTTT.

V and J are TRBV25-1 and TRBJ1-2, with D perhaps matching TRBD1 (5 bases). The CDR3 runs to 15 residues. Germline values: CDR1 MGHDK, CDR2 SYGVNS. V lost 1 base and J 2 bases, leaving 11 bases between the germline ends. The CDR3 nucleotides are TGTGCCAGCAGTGAATCCGGGACGGTGAACTATGGCTACACCTTC. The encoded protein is CASSESGTVNYGYTF.